At least ten counts were recorded for the clone carrying this T cell receptor beta chain. The sample originates from a study of early T cells in non-severe SARS-CoV-2 infection. Trimming removed 2 bases at V and 5 bases at J, with 12 bases between. Per germline, CDR1 SGHAT and CDR2 FQNNGV. The CDR3 is made up of 15 amino acids. A single record per CDR3 protein comes from TCRdb applying MiXCR to the 5' RACE reads. The sample lists just over 70,000 distinct CDR3 sequences; roughly an eighth were seen once. This receptor was obtained from an adult who was a healthcare worker with PCR-confirmed SARS-CoV-2 infection or an uninfected control (not recorded which). The gene calls are TRBV11-2 and TRBJ2-2; no firm D call. Input material: whole blood. The CDR3 region is CASSLHATPTGELFF. The CDR3 DNA reads as TGTGCCAGCAGCTTACATGCGACCCCAACCGGGGAGCTGTTTTTT.